This T cell receptor beta chain was observed in a study of blood T cell repertoires in COVID-19. The V end was cut by 4 bases, the J end by 5 bases, with 14 bases between. The CDR3 is made up of 14 amino acids. Germline lookup yields CDR1 MNHEY and CDR2 SMNVEV (reference sequence). Participant-given clinical history determined each cohort assignment. Original data processing: For nucleated cells, counts were estimated from reference gene primer amplification. The table came from immunoSEQ multiplex PCR; TCRdb's copy has only in-frame clones and leaves some out. V and J calls plus clone size are reproduced from that table; the DNA served to infer D and trimming. The sample consists of over 200,000 clones, approximately 89% of them appearing once.

This chain links TRBV27 with TRBJ1-1; D is perhaps TRBD1 (6 bases). Sequenced: PBMCs or T cells enriched from blood (not recorded which). This sequence was found in a woman aged 30 to 39 with acute COVID-19. CDR3 amino acids: CASSYTGIRTEAFF. In DNA, the CDR3 is TGTGCCAGCAGTTATACAGGGATTAGAACTGAAGCTTTCTTT.